One sample yielded the 4 T cell receptor beta chains listed below, sequenced in a study of radiation and T cells in renal cell carcinoma. Time point denoted: blood 4 weeks post-SBRT, at nephrectomy. Treatment indicated: 15 Gy SBRT to primary tumor, nephrectomy 4 weeks later. The method was immunoSEQ multiplex PCR; TCRdb's version includes in-frame clones alone and lacks a portion of them. The sample shows roughly 92,000 clones, 84% of them seen only once. This specimen consisted of blood, obtained from a patient whose treatment included radiotherapy and nephrectomy. These receptors all stem from a man in his 60s with renal cell carcinoma.

V usage is TRBV5-1 and J usage is TRBJ1-2, with 8 bases that match TRBD1. The CDR3 runs to 14 residues. With 3 bases clipped from V and 6 bases from J, the junction kept 7 bases outside the gene matches. Germline loops: CDR1 SGHRS, CDR2 YFSETQ. CDR3 protein: CASSSRGPRDGYTF. CDR3 bases: TGCGCCAGCAGCTCCAGGGGGCCGCGGGATGGCTACACCTTC.

The chain combines TRBV19 with TRBJ1-1; TRBD1 is a possible D gene (6 bases). The CDR3 is 15 residues long. The germline V and J ends were trimmed by 6 bases and 7 bases, with 21 bases remaining between them. Germline CDR1 LNHDA, CDR2 SQIVND (reference sequence). The CDR3 coding sequence is TGTGCCAGTAGCATGGCCATTCCAGGACAGCTTGAAGCTTTCTTT. This gives the protein CASSMAIPGQLEAFF.

The genes are TRBV27 and TRBJ2-7, with 9 positions matching TRBD2. The CDR3 sequence is 15 residues long. V shed 2 bases, J shed 5 bases, and the junction held 7 bases outside the gene matches. Per germline, CDR1 MNHEY and CDR2 SMNVEV (reference sequence). DNA of the CDR3: TGTGCCAGCAGTTTAAGGTTAGCGGGAGTGGACGAGCAGTACTTC. Translation: CASSLRLAGVDEQYF.

The chain joins TRBV19 to TRBJ2-5, with D possibly matching TRBD1 (6 bases). This CDR3 has 12 residues. CDR1 is LNHDA, CDR2 SQIVND, per germline (reference sequence). V lost 4 bases, J lost 7 bases, and 10 bases lay in between. CDR3: CASSTGQPTQYF. The CDR3 coding sequence is TGTGCCAGTAGTACCGGACAGCCGACCCAGTACTTC.